This T cell receptor beta chain was sequenced for a study of T cell responses to AZD1222 COVID-19 vaccine. Profiling relied on immunoSEQ multiplex PCR, and the TCRdb table lists in-frame clones only, not all of them. The top ten hold just over 7% of the sample, which has 95,000 to 150,000 clones, approximately 90% seen once. Germline assignment: CDR1 MDHEN and CDR2 SYDVKM. V lost 3 bases to trimming and J lost 6 bases, with 9 bases between them. The CDR3 is made up of 12 amino acids. The source is an adult in good health. Source: peripheral blood, taken on day 0 of AZD1222 vaccination. V is TRBV28 and J is TRBJ2-7; D gene uncertain. CDR3 sequence reads: CASSFLSSEQYF. For the CDR3, the DNA is TGTGCCAGCAGTTTTTTAAGTTCCGAGCAGTACTTC.